The clone carrying this T cell receptor delta chain was recorded a few times. TCRdb pairs this DNA with a much larger clone's protein that differs at residue 10, likely a read error; the protein shown was translated from the DNA. Germline V gives CDR1 TSWWSYY, CDR2 QGS. With 3 bases clipped from V and 1 base from J, the junction kept 20 bases outside the gene matches. CDR3 size: 20 residues. TCRdb fed the multiplex PCR reads into CATT to redo clone calling. The data show approximately 90,000 delta-chain clones, 0.75% to 1% seen once. The sample belongs to a study of γδ T cells in repeated Plasmodium falciparum infection. Background on the study: Sampling occurred at baseline, pre-infection for selected infections, and 21 days post-infection.

Gammadelta T cells were flow-sorted from PBMC into Vgamma9/Vdelta2+ and Vdelta2-negative populations for bulk analysis. Sequenced material: gamma-delta T cells from blood. The TCR comes from a pool of human donors (malaria-infected and uninfected, not separated). This chain connects TRDV1 to TRDJ1; 7 bases agree with TRDD2. TCRdb is silent on the J gene; assignment here came from matching the DNA to germline. CDR3: CALGESTLPAGYGITDKLIF. CDR3 nucleotide sequence: TGTGCTCTTGGGGAGTCAACCCTTCCTGCTGGGTACGGGATCACCGATAAACTCATCTTT.